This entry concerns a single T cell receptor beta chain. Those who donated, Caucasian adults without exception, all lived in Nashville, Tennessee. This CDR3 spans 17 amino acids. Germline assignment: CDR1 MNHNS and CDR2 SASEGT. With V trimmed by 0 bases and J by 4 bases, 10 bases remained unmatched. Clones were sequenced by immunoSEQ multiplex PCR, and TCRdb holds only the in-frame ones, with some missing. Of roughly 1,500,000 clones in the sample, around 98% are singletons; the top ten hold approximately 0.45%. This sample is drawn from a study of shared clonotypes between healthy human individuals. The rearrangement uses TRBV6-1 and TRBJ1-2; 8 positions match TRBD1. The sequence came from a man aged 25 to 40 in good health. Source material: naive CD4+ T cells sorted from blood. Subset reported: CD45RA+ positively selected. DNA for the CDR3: TGTGCCAGCAGTGAAGCCCAGGGGGCGCATCTTGTCTATGGCTACACCTTC. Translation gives CASSEAQGAHLVYGYTF.